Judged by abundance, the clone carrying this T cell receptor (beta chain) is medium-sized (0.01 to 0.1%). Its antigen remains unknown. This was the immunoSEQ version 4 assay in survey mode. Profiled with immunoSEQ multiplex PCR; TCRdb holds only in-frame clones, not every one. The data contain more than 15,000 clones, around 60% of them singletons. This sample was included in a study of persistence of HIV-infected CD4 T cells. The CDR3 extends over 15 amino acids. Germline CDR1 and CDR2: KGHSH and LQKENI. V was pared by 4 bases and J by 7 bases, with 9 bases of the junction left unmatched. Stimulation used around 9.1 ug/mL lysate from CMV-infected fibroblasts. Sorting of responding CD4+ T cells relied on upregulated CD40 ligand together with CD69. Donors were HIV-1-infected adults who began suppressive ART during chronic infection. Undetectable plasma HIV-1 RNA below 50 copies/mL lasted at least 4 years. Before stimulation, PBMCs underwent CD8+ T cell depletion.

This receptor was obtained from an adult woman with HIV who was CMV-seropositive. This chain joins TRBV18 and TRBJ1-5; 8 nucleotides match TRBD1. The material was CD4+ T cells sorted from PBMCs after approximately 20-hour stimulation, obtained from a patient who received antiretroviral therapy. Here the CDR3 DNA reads TGTGCCAGCTCACATAACAGGGGGTATGAGCAGCCCCAGCATTTT. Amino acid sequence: CASSHNRGYEQPQHF.